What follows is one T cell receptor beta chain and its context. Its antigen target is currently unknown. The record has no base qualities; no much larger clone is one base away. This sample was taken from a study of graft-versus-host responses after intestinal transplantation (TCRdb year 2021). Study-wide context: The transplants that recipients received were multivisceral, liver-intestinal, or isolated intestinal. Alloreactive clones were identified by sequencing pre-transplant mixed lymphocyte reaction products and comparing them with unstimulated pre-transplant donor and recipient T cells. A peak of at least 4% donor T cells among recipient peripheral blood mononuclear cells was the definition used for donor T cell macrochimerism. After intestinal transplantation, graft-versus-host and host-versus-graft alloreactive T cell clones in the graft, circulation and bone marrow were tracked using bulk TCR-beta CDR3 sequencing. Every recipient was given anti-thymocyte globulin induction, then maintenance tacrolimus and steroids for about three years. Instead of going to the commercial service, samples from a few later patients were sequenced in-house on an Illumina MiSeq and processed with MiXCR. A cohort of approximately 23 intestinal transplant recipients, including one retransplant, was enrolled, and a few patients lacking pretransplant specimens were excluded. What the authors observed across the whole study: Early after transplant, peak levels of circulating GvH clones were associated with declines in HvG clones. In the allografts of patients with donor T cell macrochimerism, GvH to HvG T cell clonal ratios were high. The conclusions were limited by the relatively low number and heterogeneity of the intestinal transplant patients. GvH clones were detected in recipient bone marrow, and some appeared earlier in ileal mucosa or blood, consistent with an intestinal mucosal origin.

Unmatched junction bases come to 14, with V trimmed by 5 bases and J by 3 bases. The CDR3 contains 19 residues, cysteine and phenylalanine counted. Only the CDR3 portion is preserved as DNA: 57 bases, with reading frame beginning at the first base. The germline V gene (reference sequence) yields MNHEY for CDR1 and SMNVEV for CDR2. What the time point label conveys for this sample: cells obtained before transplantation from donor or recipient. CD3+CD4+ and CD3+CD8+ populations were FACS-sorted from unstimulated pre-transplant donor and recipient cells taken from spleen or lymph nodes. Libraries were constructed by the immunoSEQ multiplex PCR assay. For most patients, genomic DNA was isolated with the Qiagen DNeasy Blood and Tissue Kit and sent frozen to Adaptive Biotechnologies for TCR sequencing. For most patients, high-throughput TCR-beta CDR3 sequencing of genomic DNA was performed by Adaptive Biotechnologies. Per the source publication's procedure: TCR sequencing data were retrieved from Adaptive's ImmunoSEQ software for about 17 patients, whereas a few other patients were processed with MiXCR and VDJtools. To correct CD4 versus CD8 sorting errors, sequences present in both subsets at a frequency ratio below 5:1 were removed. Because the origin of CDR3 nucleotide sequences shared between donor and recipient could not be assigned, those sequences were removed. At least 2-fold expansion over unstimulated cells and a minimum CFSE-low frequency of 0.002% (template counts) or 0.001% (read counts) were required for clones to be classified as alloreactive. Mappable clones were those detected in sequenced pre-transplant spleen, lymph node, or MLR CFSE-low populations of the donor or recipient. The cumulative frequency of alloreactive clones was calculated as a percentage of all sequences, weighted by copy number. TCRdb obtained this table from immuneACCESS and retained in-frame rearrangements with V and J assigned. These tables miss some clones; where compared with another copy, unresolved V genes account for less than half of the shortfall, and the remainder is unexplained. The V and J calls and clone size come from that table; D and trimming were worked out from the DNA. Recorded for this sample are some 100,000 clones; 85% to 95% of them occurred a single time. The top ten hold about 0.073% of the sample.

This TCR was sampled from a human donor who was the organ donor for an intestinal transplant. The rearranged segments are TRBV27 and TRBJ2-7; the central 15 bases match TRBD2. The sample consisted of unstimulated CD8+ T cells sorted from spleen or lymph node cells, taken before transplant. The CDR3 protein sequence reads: CASSNLPGLAGGDNYEQYF. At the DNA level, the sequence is TGTGCCAGCAGTAACCTCCCGGGACTAGCGGGAGGAGATAACTACGAGCAGTACTTC.